This TCR beta chain was sequenced during a study of T cell responses to AZD1222 COVID-19 vaccine. Some clones are missing from TCRdb's copy, which holds only in-frame ones; the method was immunoSEQ multiplex PCR. The table records 150,000 to 200,000 clones, more than 70% of them present only once. This sample comprised peripheral blood, obtained 28 days after the second AZD1222 dose. The source of this sequence is an adult who received the AZD1222 COVID-19 vaccine.

CDR3 amino acids: CASKKRGSYEQYF. CDR3 nucleotide sequence: TGTGCCAGTAAGAAGCGGGGCTCCTACGAGCAGTACTTC. The chain is built from TRBV19 and TRBJ2-7, with 7 bases fitting TRBD2. This CDR3 has 13 amino acids. V dropped 7 bases and J dropped 0; count of bases not matched to a gene: 3. Germline V gene lookup returns CDR1 LNHDA and CDR2 SQIVND (reference sequence).